The text below deals with one T cell receptor (beta chain). Its cognate antigen is unknown. This record belongs to a study of cytomegalovirus exposure and HLA in healthy donors. Study-wide results and limits: The study labeled roughly 160 TCR beta chains cytomegalovirus-associated.

PCR was performed using 60 Vbeta and 13 Jbeta primers. Clones were sequenced by immunoSEQ multiplex PCR, and TCRdb holds only the in-frame ones, with some missing. The sample has 90,000 to 120,000 clones, approximately 80% seen once. With 0 bases clipped from V and 3 bases from J, the junction kept 14 bases outside the gene matches. This CDR3 has 18 amino acids. Looked up from germline, CDR1 is SGHDT and CDR2 is YYEEEE. Sequences were obtained from PBMCs. This chain joins TRBV5-6 and TRBJ2-5, with 7 bases identical to TRBD1. This TCR was recovered from a male donor in good health and CMV-seronegative. The CDR3 DNA sequence: TGTGCCAGCAGCTTGGTAGGGGGCGATCCCATACCCGAAGAGACCCAGTACTTC. Translated, it gives CASSLVGGDPIPEETQYF.